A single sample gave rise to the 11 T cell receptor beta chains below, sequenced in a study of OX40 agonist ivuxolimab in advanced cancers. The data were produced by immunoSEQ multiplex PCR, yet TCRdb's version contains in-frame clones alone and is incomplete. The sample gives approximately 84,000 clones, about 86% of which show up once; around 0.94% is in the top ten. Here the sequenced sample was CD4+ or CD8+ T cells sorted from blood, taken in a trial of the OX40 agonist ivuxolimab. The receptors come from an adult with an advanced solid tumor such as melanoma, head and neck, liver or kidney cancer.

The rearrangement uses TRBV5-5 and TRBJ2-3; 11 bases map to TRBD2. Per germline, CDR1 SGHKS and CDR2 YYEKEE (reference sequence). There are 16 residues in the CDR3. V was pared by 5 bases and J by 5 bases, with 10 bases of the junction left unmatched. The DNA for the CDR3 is TGTGCCAGCAGTTTAACTAGCGGGAGTCTTGTAGATACGCAGTATTTT. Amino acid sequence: CASSLTSGSLVDTQYF.

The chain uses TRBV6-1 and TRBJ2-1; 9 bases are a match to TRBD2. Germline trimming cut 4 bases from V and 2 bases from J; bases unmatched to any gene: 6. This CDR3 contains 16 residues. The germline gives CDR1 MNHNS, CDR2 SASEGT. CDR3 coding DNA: TGTGCCAGCAGTGTCCAGACTAGCGGTCCCTACAATGAGCAGTTCTTC. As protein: CASSVQTSGPYNEQFF.

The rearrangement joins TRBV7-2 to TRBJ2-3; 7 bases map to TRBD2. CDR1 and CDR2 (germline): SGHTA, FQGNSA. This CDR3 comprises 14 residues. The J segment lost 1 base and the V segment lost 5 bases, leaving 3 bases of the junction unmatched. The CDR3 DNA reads TGTGCCAGCAGCAGGAGCGGGGGCACAGATACGCAGTATTTT. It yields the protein CASSRSGGTDTQYF.

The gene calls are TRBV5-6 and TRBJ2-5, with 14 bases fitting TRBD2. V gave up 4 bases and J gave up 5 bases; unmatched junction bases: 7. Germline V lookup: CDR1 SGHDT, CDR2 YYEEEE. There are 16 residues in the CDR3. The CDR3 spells CASSNRLAGGRETQYF. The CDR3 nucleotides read TGTGCCAGCAGCAACCGACTAGCGGGAGGGCGGGAGACCCAGTACTTC.

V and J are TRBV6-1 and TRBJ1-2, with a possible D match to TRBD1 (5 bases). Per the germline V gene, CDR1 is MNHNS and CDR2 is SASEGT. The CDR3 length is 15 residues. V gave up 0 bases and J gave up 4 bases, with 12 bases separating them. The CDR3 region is CASSEAGRLLYGYTF. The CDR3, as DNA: TGTGCCAGCAGTGAAGCGGGGCGTCTCCTCTATGGCTACACCTTC.

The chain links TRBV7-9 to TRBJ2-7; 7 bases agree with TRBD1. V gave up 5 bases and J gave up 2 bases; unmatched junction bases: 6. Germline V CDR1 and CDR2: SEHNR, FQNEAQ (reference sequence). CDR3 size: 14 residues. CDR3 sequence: CASSPGTATYEQYF. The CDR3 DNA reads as TGTGCCAGCAGCCCCGGGACAGCCACCTACGAGCAGTACTTC.

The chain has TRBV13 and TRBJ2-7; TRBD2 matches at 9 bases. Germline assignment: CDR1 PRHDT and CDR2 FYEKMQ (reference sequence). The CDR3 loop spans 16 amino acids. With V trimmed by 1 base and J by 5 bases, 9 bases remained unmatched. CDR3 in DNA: TGTGCCAGCAGCTTAGAAGGCGGGAGGGCCGCCCACGAGCAGTACTTC. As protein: CASSLEGGRAAHEQYF. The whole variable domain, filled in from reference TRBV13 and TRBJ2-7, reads AAGVIQSPRHLIKEKRETATLKCYPIPRHDTVYWYQQGPGQDPQFLISFYEKMQSDKGSIPDRFSAQQFSDYHSELNMSSLELGDSALYFCASSLEGGRAAHEQYFGPGTRLTVT.

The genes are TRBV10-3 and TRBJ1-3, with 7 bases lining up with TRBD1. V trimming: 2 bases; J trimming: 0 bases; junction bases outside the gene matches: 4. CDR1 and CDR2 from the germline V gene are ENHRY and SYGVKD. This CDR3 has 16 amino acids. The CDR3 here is CAISERQGDSGNTIYF. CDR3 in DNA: TGTGCCATCAGTGAGCGACAGGGTGACTCTGGAAACACCATATATTTT.

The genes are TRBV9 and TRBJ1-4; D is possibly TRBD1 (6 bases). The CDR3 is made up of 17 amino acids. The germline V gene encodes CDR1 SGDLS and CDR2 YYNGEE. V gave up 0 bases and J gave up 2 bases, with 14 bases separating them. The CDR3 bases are TGTGCCAGCAGCGTAGACCAGGGGCCCCCCACTAATGAAAAACTGTTTTTT. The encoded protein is CASSVDQGPPTNEKLFF.

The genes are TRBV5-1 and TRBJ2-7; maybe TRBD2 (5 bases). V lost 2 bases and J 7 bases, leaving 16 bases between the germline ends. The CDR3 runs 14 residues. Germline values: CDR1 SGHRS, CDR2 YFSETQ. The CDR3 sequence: CASSFGLSTEEQYF. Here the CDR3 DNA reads TGCGCCAGCAGCTTCGGACTTTCAACTGAGGAGCAGTACTTC.

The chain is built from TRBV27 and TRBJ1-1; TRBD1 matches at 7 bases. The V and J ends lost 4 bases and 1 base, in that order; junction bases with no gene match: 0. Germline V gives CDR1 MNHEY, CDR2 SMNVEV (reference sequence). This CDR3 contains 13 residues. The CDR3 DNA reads TGTGCCAGCAGTTGGACAGGGAACACTGAAGCTTTCTTT. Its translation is CASSWTGNTEAFF.